Presented here are 28 T cell receptor beta chains from one specimen sequenced in a study of CD8+CD57+ T cells in acquired aplastic anemia. CDR3 and TCR beta VDJ profiling relied on a genomic DNA template. TCRdb used MiXCR to reprocess the reads, holding one entry per CDR3 protein. This table has 89,000 or so distinct CDR3 sequences, around 62% appearing once. The sequenced patients had an expansion of CD8+CD57+ cells seen by flow cytometry. The sequencing sample was made of sorted CD4+, CD8+, or CD8+CD57+ T cells (not recorded which) from PBMCs. The receptors come from a human donor with aplastic anemia.

The J gene is TRBJ2-1, the V gene TRBV19; TRBD1 aligns across 12 bases. This CDR3 region has 16 residues. Losses at the gene ends were 4 bases for V and 6 bases for J; bases not matched to a gene: 7. Germline values: CDR1 LNHDA, CDR2 SQIVND (reference sequence). The CDR3 nucleotides read TGTGCCAGTAGTACCCTCCGGGACAGGGGGCGCAATGAGCAGTTCTTC. It is translated as CASSTLRDRGRNEQFF.

The rearrangement uses TRBV15 and TRBJ1-1, with D perhaps matching TRBD1 (5 bases). The length of the CDR3 is 16 residues. The ends were cut back, 0 bases at V and 0 bases at J, with 11 bases in the middle. The germline gives CDR1 LNHNV, CDR2 YYDKDF (reference sequence). The CDR3 sequence: CATSRERDGMNTEAFF. CDR3 DNA: TGTGCCACCAGCAGAGAACGGGACGGTATGAACACTGAAGCTTTCTTT.

The chain couples TRBV28 to TRBJ2-7; 7 nucleotides agree with TRBD2. Germline-derived CDR1 and CDR2 are MDHEN and SYDVKM. V was clipped by 10 bases and J by 2 bases; unmatched bases: 8. The CDR3 contains 13 residues. CDR3 bases: TGTGCCACCGATTGGGAGGGAGCCTACGAGCAGTACTTC. Amino acids: CATDWEGAYEQYF.

J is TRBJ1-1 and V is TRBV7-2, with D uncertain. V was cut by 6 bases and J by 0 bases, with 8 bases left in between. Germline V gene sequence: CDR1 SGHTA, CDR2 FQGNSA. The CDR3 runs 13 residues. CDR3 in DNA: TGTGCCAGCAGGATAGCAGTGAACACTGAAGCTTTCTTT. It translates to CASRIAVNTEAFF.

The chain uses TRBV10-3 and TRBJ1-4; TRBD1 agrees at 9 bases. The CDR3 runs 15 residues. Losses at the gene ends were 5 bases for V and 7 bases for J; bases not matched to a gene: 8. Germline V gene data show CDR1 as ENHRY and CDR2 as SYGVKD. The CDR3 loop reads CAISSTGTGTEKLFF. As DNA, the CDR3 is TGTGCCATCAGTTCTACCGGGACAGGGACTGAAAAACTGTTTTTT.

This clonotype was counted a few times. This sequence joins TRBV20-1 and TRBJ1-1; 7 bases align to TRBD1. V lost 3 bases, J lost 1 base, and 5 bases stayed unmatched. The CDR3 has 14 residues. Germline CDR1 reads DFQATT; CDR2 reads SNEGSKA (reference sequence). CDR3 sequence (DNA): TGCAGTGCTAGCGACAGGGTGGGGAACACTGAAGCTTTCTTT. Protein product: CSASDRVGNTEAFF.

The V and J genes are TRBV6-1 and TRBJ1-2; 8 bases fit TRBD1. Germline V gene sequence: CDR1 MNHNS, CDR2 SASEGT. V gave up 5 bases and J gave up 5 bases; unmatched junction bases: 10. The CDR3 has 15 residues. The CDR3 reads CASSRDRGGPYGYTF. The CDR3 DNA is TGTGCCAGCAGTCGCGACAGGGGAGGTCCTTATGGCTACACCTTC.

This clonotype was counted between two and nine times. J is TRBJ2-5 and V is TRBV20-1; 11 bases map to TRBD2. V was pared by 6 bases and J by 5 bases, with 11 bases of the junction left unmatched. The CDR3 is made up of 15 amino acids. The germline V gene has CDR1 DFQATT and CDR2 SNEGSKA (reference sequence). This CDR3 is CSAAPPSGGHETQYF. The CDR3 DNA is TGCAGTGCAGCACCCCCTAGCGGGGGGCATGAGACCCAGTACTTC.

Worth noting for this clonotype: One end of the junction varies from germline; a read error may be responsible. J is TRBJ2-7 and V is TRBV6-1; possibly TRBD2 for D (6 bases). Germline CDR1 MNHNS, CDR2 SASEGT. There are 14 residues in the CDR3. CDR3 nucleotides: TGTGCCAGCAGTGGGGGGGAAAGCTCCTACGAGCAGTATTTC. Amino acid sequence: CASSGGESSYEQYF.

This clonotype was recorded many times. This sequence joins TRBV6-2 or TRBV6-3 and TRBJ2-7; 7 bases align to TRBD1. CDR1 and CDR2 from the germline V gene are MNHEY and SVGEGT. Germline trimming cut 6 bases from V and 2 bases from J; bases unmatched to any gene: 7. The CDR3 extends over 14 amino acids. This CDR3 is CASRTGTDTYEQYF. CDR3 nucleotide sequence: TGTGCCAGCAGAACTGGGACAGACACCTACGAGCAGTACTTC.

The chain links TRBV2 to TRBJ2-7, with 9 bases matching TRBD1. The CDR3 is 15 amino acids. V lost 6 bases and J lost 2; bases outside the gene matches: 8. The germline V gene encodes CDR1 SNHLY and CDR2 FYNNEI. The chain's CDR3 is CASSPDRGGTYEQYF. CDR3 bases: TGTGCCAGCAGCCCGGACAGGGGAGGAACCTACGAGCAGTACTTC.

This chain uses TRBV10-2 with TRBJ1-5; D call uncertain. V gave up 2 bases and J gave up 1 base, with 6 bases separating them. The CDR3 has 14 amino acids. Germline loops: CDR1 WSHSY, CDR2 SAAADI. The CDR3 loop is CASSETSSNQPQHF. Written as DNA, the CDR3 is TGCGCCAGCAGTGAGACAAGCAGCAATCAGCCCCAGCATTTT.

CDR3 in DNA: TGTGCCAGCAGCTTCGTAGCGGGAGGGCCTTCCTACGAGCAGTACTTC. Protein sequence: CASSFVAGGPSYEQYF. This sequence joins TRBV5-6 and TRBJ2-7, with 11 bases fitting TRBD2. V shed 2 bases and J 1 base; nucleotides not matched to a gene: 5. Germline V gives CDR1 SGHDT, CDR2 YYEEEE. This CDR3 contains 16 residues.

This clonotype was seen many times. The gene calls are TRBV12-3 or TRBV12-4 and TRBJ2-7; 9 nucleotides align to TRBD1. V shed 6 bases and J 4 bases; nucleotides not matched to a gene: 10. The CDR3 extends over 15 amino acids. The CDR3 coding sequence is TGTGCCAGCAGATCCCCCGGGACAGGGCCTTACGAGCAGTACTTC. Protein: CASRSPGTGPYEQYF.

This chain links TRBV20-1 with TRBJ1-2; 8 nucleotides line up with TRBD1. The V gene end was trimmed by 6 bases and the J gene end by 3 bases; junction bases not matched to a gene: 9. The length of the CDR3 is 14 residues. Germline lookup yields CDR1 DFQATT and CDR2 SNEGSKA (reference sequence). DNA of the CDR3: TGCAGTGCCCCGGCCGGGACAGGTCACTATGGCTACACCTTC. Translating gives CSAPAGTGHYGYTF.

This clonotype was seen just once. This chain links TRBV24-1 with TRBJ2-3, with 7 nucleotides matching TRBD2. Germline values: CDR1 KGHDR, CDR2 SFDVKD. J gave up 2 bases and V 4 bases, and 5 bases lay outside the gene matches. The CDR3 sequence is 15 residues long. The CDR3, as DNA: TGTGCCACCAGTGACCTGCGGGGGAACACAGATACGCAGTATTTT. This codes for CATSDLRGNTDTQYF.

The chain links TRBV15 to TRBJ1-2, with TRBD1 as a possible D gene (6 bases). This CDR3 comprises 13 residues. V gave up 0 bases and J gave up 8 bases, with 10 bases separating them. The germline V gene encodes CDR1 LNHNV and CDR2 YYDKDF (reference sequence). CDR3 DNA: TGTGCCACCAGCAGAGATCAGGGGAAGGGCTACACCTTC. The encoded protein is CATSRDQGKGYTF. Full variable domain (remainder filled in from reference TRBV15 and TRBJ1-2): DAMVIQNPRYQVTQFGKPVTLSCSQTLNHNVMYWYQQKSSQAPKLLFHYYDKDFNNEADTPDNFQSRRPNTSFCFLDIRSPGLGDTAMYLCATSRDQGKGYTFGSGTRLTVV.

This clonotype was seen many times. The chain carries TRBV20-1 and TRBJ2-1; 9 positions agree with TRBD2. With V trimmed by 1 base and J by 12 bases, 13 bases remained unmatched. The CDR3 runs 15 residues. CDR1 is DFQATT and CDR2 is SNEGSKA in the germline V gene (reference sequence). CDR3 sequence: CSARAGLAGTLVQFF. The CDR3 region has the DNA TGCAGTGCTAGAGCGGGCCTAGCGGGGACTTTAGTGCAGTTCTTC.

The table lists this clonotype with many counts. This sequence joins TRBV25-1 and TRBJ1-1; D unclear. The CDR3 extends over 12 amino acids. Germline lookup yields CDR1 MGHDK and CDR2 SYGVNS. Trimming took off 3 bases at V and 5 bases at J, with 7 bases between the two ends. CDR3 nucleotide sequence: TGTGCCAGCAGTGATAGCCCAACTGAAGCTTTCTTT. It specifies CASSDSPTEAFF.

The V and J genes are TRBV20-1 and TRBJ2-7, with D possibly TRBD2 on 6 matching bases. Per germline, CDR1 DFQATT and CDR2 SNEGSKA (reference sequence). The germline V and J ends were trimmed by 3 bases and 2 bases, with 11 bases remaining between them. The CDR3 extends over 13 amino acids. The CDR3 reads CSASGRVTYEQYF. The CDR3 DNA reads TGCAGTGCTAGCGGGAGAGTCACCTACGAGCAGTACTTC.

This chain joins TRBV7-8 and TRBJ2-7; D is unclear. From germline, CDR1 is SGHVS and CDR2 FQNEAQ. This CDR3 contains 12 residues. Between the trimmed V and J ends, which lost 9 bases and 3 bases, there was a span of 12 bases. The CDR3 spells CASSNRDYEQYF. The CDR3 DNA is TGTGCCAGTAGTAATAGGGACTACGAGCAGTACTTC.

This chain connects TRBV7-3 to TRBJ1-5; D ambiguous. CDR1 and CDR2 (germline): SGHTA, FQGTGA. The CDR3 has 13 amino acids. V lost 5 bases, J lost 3 bases, and 8 bases lay in between. The CDR3 loop reads CASSPMPNQPQHF. CDR3 DNA: TGTGCCAGCAGCCCTATGCCCAATCAGCCCCAGCATTTT. Combining the CDR3 with reference TRBV7-3 and TRBJ1-5 gives the whole variable domain GAGVSQTPSNKVTEKGKYVELRCDPISGHTALYWYRQSLGQGPEFLIYFQGTGAADDSGLPNDRFFAVRPEGSVSTLKIQRTERGDSAVYLCASSPMPNQPQHFGDGTRLSIL.

CDR3 coding DNA: TGTGCCAGCAGCGTAGGACAGACCCAAGAGACCCAGTACTTC. It specifies CASSVGQTQETQYF. The chain employs TRBV9 and TRBJ2-5, with D maybe TRBD1 (5 bases). Between the trimmed V and J ends, which lost 0 bases and 1 base, there was a span of 7 bases. The CDR3 extends over 14 amino acids. The germline CDR1 and CDR2 sequences are SGDLS and YYNGEE.

This chain connects TRBV10-3 to TRBJ1-2; TRBD1 is a possible D gene (6 bases). The germline V gene has CDR1 ENHRY and CDR2 SYGVKD. The CDR3 spans 17 residues. V dropped 4 bases and J dropped 2 bases, with 20 bases sitting between them. The CDR3 loop is CAISVGQSDLANYGYTF. The CDR3 DNA sequence: TGTGCCATCAGTGTTGGACAGAGCGACCTCGCAAACTATGGCTACACCTTC.

This clonotype has only a few counts. The J gene is TRBJ2-1, the V gene TRBV29-1, with no clear D. The CDR3 has 13 amino acids. Germline values: CDR1 SQVTM, CDR2 ANQGSEA. Trimming stripped 3 bases from V and 7 bases from J, with 13 bases between. CDR3 sequence: CSVDGRVKNEQFF. The CDR3 DNA is TGCAGCGTTGACGGACGGGTCAAGAATGAGCAGTTCTTC.

The rearrangement links TRBV12-3 or TRBV12-4 to TRBJ1-6; no reliable D call. This CDR3 comprises 13 residues. Between the trimmed V and J ends, which lost 4 bases and 5 bases, there was a span of 6 bases. In DNA, the CDR3 is TGTGCCAGCAGTTCGTCAGATAATTCACCCCTCCACTTT. Amino acids: CASSSSDNSPLHF.

The chain links TRBV7-9 to TRBJ2-7; TRBD1 might be the D (6 bases). This CDR3 is 14 amino acids long. Germline V gene lookup returns CDR1 SEHNR and CDR2 FQNEAQ (reference sequence). V dropped 8 bases and J dropped 0 bases, with 14 bases sitting between them. The CDR3 here is CASGGGSRSYEQYF. DNA for the CDR3: TGTGCCAGCGGTGGGGGCAGCCGCTCCTACGAGCAGTACTTC.

This sequence joins TRBV20-1 and TRBJ1-2, with no clear D. V was shortened by 3 bases and J by 1 base, with 3 bases between the two germline ends. Germline CDR1 reads DFQATT; CDR2 reads SNEGSKA (reference sequence). This CDR3 region has 11 residues. CDR3 nucleotides: TGCAGTGCTAGGAGTAACTATGGCTACACCTTC. The encoded protein is CSARSNYGYTF.